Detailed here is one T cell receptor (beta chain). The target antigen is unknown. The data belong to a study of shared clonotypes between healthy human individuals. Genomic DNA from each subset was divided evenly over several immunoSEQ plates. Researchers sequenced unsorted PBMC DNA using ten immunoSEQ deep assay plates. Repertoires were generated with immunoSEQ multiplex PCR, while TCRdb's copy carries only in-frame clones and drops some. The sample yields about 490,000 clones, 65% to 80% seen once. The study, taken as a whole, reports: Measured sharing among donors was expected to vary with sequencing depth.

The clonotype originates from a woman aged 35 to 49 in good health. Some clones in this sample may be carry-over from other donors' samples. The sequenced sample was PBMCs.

This CDR3 reads CASSSLGGQGLNEQFF. The DNA for the CDR3 is TGCGCCAGCAGCTCTCTTGGGGGACAGGGCCTCAATGAGCAGTTCTTC. The chain links TRBV5-1 to TRBJ2-1, with 9 bases aligning to TRBD1. V was pared by 3 bases and J by 6 bases, with 10 bases of the junction left unmatched. This CDR3 spans 16 amino acids. Germline V CDR1 and CDR2: SGHRS, YFSETQ.